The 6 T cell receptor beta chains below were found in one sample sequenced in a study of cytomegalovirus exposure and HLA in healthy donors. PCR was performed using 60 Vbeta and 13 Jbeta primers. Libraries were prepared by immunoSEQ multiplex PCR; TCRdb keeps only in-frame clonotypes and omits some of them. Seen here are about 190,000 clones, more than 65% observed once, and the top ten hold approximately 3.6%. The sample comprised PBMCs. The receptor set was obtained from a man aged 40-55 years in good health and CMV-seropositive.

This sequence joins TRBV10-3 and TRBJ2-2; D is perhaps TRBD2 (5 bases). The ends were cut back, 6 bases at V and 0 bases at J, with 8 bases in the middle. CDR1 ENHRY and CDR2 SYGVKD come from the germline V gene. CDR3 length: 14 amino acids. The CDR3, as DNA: TGTGCCATCAGAAACGGGACGAACACCGGGGAGCTGTTTTTT. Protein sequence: CAIRNGTNTGELFF.

DNA for the CDR3: TGTGCCAGCAGCCCGGGACAGGGGGCAGGCTATGGCTACACCTTC. Protein: CASSPGQGAGYGYTF. The chain uses TRBV7-8 and TRBJ1-2; 12 nucleotides match TRBD1. Germline values: CDR1 SGHVS, CDR2 FQNEAQ. CDR3 length: 15 residues. Trimming removed 5 bases from V and 4 bases from J; junction bases left unmatched: 5.

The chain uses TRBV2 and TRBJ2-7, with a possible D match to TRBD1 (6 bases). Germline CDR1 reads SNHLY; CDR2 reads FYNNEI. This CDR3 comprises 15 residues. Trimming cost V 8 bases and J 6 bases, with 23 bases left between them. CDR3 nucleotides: TGTGCCAGCGGGGGCCCGGGACACGCTCCCGCCGAGCAGTACTTC. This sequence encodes CASGGPGHAPAEQYF.

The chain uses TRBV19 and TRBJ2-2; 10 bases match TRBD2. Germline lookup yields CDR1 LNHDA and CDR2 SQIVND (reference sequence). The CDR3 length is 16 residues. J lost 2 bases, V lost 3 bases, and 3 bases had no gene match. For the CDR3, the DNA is TGTGCCAGTAGTATCGGACTAGCGGCCAACACCGGGGAGCTGTTTTTT. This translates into CASSIGLAANTGELFF.

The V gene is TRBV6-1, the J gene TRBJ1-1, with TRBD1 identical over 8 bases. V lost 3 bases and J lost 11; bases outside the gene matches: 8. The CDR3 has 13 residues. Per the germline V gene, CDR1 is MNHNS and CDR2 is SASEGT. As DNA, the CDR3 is TGTGCCAGCAGTGAGGGGACAGGCTGGGGGGCTTTCTTT. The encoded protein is CASSEGTGWGAFF.

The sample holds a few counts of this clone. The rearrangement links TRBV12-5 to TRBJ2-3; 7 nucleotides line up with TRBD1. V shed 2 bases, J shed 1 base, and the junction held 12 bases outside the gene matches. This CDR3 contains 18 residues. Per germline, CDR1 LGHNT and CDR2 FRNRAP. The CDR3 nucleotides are TGTGCTAGTGGTTTGAGGGACAGCATAAGGGGCGGCACAGATACGCAGTATTTT. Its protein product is CASGLRDSIRGGTDTQYF.